The following is a TCR beta chain sequence with its context. V shed 5 bases and J 11 bases; nucleotides not matched to a gene: 7. This CDR3 has 13 residues. The germline V gene encodes CDR1 SGHTA and CDR2 FQGNSA. The sample is drawn from a study of tumor-infiltrating lymphocytes in localized non-small cell lung cancer. The repertoire was sequenced with immunoSEQ multiplex PCR; TCRdb's copy has only in-frame clones and lacks some. This sample has about 14,000 clones; 70% to 80% occur once, and the top ten carry around 4.1%. Input material: lung tumor tissue. This sequence originates from a human donor with non-small cell lung cancer. The V and J genes are TRBV7-2 and TRBJ1-2, with 11 bases fitting TRBD1. The CDR3 region is CASSPDRGLWYTF. The CDR3 DNA follows: TGTGCCAGCAGCCCGGACAGGGGGCTGTGGTACACCTTC.